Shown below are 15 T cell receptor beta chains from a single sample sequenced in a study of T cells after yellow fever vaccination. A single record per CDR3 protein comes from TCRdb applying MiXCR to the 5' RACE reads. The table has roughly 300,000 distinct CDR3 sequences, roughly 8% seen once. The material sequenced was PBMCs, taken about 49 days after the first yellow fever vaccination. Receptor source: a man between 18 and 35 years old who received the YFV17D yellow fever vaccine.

The CDR3 is CASSPDQSLYNEQFF. The CDR3 region has the DNA TGCGCCAGCAGCCCCGATCAATCCCTATACAATGAGCAGTTCTTC. The V call is TRBV4-1, the J call TRBJ2-1; D is unclear. The CDR3 runs to 15 residues. V gave up 4 bases and J gave up 4 bases, with 14 bases separating them. Germline CDR1 and CDR2: MGHRA and YSYEKL.

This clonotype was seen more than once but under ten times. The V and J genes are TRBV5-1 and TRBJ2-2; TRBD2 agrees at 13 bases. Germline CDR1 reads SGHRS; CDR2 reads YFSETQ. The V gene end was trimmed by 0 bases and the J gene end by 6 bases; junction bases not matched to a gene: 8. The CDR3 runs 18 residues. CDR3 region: CASSLVGLAGAPPGELFF. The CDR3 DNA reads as TGCGCCAGCAGCTTGGTCGGACTAGCGGGGGCCCCCCCCGGGGAGCTGTTTTTT.

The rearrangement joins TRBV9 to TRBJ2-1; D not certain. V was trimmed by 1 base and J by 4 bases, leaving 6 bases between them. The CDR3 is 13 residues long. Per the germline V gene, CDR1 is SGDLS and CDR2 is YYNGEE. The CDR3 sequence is CASSVLSYNEQFF. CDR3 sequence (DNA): TGTGCCAGCAGCGTACTATCGTACAATGAGCAGTTCTTC.

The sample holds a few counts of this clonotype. In nucleotides, the CDR3 is TGTGCCAGCAGCCCCGGACCGGGACAGGGTCTATACGAGCAGTACTTC. It yields the protein CASSPGPGQGLYEQYF. The chain uses TRBV7-6 and TRBJ2-7; 9 bases fit TRBD1. Germline V gives CDR1 SGHVS, CDR2 FNYEAQ. With V trimmed by 5 bases and J by 4 bases, 12 bases remained unmatched. This CDR3 is 16 amino acids long.

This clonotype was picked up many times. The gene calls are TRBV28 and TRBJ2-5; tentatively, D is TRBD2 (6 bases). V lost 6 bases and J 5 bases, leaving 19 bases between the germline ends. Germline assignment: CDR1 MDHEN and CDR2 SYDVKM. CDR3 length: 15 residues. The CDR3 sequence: CASSRAGGRTETQYF. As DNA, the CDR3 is TGTGCCAGCAGCCGAGCGGGTGGCAGGACGGAGACCCAGTACTTC.

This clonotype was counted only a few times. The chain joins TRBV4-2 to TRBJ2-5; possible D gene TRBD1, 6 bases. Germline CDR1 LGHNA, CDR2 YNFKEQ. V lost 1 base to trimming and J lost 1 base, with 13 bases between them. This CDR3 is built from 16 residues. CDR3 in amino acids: CASSQGAGASQETQYF. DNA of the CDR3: TGTGCCAGCAGCCAAGGTGCAGGGGCCAGCCAAGAGACCCAGTACTTC.

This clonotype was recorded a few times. The CDR3 nucleotides are TGTGCCAGCAGTTACTCTCCCCGGGCGGGGAAGTCACCCCTCCACTTT. This encodes CASSYSPRAGKSPLHF. This chain links TRBV6-2 or TRBV6-3 with TRBJ1-6; no reliable D call. In germline, CDR1 is MNHEY, CDR2 SVGEGT. V lost 0 bases, J lost 10 bases, and 16 bases lay in between. The CDR3 is 16 residues long.

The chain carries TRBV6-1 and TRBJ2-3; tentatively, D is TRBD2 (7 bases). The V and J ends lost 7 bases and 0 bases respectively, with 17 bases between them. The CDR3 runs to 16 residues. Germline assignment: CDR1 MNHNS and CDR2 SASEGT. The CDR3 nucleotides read TGTGCCAGCACCTCAAGGGGGGGGCGCAGCACAGATACGCAGTATTTT. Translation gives CASTSRGGRSTDTQYF.

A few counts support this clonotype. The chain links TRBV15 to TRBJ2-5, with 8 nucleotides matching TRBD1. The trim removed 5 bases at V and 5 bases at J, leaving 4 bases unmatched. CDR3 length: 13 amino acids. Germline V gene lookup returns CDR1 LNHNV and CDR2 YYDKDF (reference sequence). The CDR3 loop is CATSDRGWETQYF. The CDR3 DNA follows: TGTGCCACCAGCGACAGGGGATGGGAGACCCAGTACTTC. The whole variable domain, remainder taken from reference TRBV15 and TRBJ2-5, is DAMVIQNPRYQVTQFGKPVTLSCSQTLNHNVMYWYQQKSSQAPKLLFHYYDKDFNNEADTPDNFQSRRPNTSFCFLDIRSPGLGDTAMYLCATSDRGWETQYFGPGTRLLVL.

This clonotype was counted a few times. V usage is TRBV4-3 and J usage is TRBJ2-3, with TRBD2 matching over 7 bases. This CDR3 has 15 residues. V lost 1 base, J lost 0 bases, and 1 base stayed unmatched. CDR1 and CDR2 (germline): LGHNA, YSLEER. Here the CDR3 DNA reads TGCGCCAGCAGCCAAGGACTAGCTAGCACAGATACGCAGTATTTT. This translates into CASSQGLASTDTQYF.

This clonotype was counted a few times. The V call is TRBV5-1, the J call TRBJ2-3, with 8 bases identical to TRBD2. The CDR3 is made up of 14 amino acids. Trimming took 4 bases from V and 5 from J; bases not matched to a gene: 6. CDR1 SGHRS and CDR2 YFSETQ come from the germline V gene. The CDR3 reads CASSDGLALDTQYF. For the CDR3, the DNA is TGCGCCAGCAGCGACGGACTAGCCTTAGATACGCAGTATTTT.

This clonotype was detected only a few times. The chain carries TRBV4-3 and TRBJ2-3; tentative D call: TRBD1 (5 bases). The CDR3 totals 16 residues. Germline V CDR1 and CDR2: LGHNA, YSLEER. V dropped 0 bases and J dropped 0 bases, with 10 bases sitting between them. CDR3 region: CASSQETALSTDTQYF. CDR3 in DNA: TGCGCCAGCAGCCAAGAGACAGCCCTTAGCACAGATACGCAGTATTTT.

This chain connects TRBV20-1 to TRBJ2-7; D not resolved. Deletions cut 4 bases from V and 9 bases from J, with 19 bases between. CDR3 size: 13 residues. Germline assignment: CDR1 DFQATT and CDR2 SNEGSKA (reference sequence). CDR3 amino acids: CSATSSQTSGQYV. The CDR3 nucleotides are TGCAGTGCTACCTCCTCCCAGACTTCCGGGCAGTACGTC.

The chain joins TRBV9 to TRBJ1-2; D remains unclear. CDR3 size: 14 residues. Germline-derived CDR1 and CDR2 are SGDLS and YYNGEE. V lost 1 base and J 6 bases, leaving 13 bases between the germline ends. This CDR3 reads CASSVSSRGDGYTF. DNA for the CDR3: TGTGCCAGCAGCGTAAGCTCCCGAGGCGATGGCTACACCTTC. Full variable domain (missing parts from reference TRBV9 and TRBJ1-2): DSGVTQTPKHLITATGQRVTLRCSPRSGDLSVYWYQQSLDQGLQFLIQYYNGEERAKGNILERFSAQQFPDLHSELNLSSLELGDSALYFCASSVSSRGDGYTFGSGTRLTVV.

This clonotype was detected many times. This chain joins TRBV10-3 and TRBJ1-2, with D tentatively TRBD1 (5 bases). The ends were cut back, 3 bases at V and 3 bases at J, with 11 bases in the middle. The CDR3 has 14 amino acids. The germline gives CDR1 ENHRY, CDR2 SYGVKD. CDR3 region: CAISESQGDYGYTF. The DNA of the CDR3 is TGTGCCATCAGTGAATCGCAGGGCGACTATGGCTACACCTTC.